The rows below give T cell receptor beta chains drawn from one sample of a study of cytomegalovirus exposure and HLA in healthy donors. The protocol was immunoSEQ multiplex PCR, while the TCRdb copy is restricted to in-frame clones and leaves out a portion. The data contain more than 95,000 clones, around 75% of them seen just once; the ten biggest clones take up over 1.5%. The specimen sequenced was PBMCs. The receptors stem from a woman aged 18-29 years in good health and CMV-seronegative. CDR3s include the opening cysteine and the closing phenylalanine or tryptophan. D genes are given only for firm matches. Only part of the rows carry a size: once, few, many, or a class if the clone is expanded.

>TRBV4-1|once|TRBJ1-4|.
TGCGCCAGCAGCCAAGGAGAGACAGGTTTCCAATCGGTTTTT
CASSQGETGFQSVF
>TRBV30|.|TRBJ1-1|.
TGTGCCTGGAGTATAACGGAGAGGACTGAAGCTTTCTTT
CAWSITERTEAFF
>TRBV6-1|.|TRBJ1-2|.
TGTGCCAGCAGTGAATCCGGGAAACTGCTGGGCTACACCTTC
CASSESGKLLGYTF
>TRBV28|once|TRBJ1-1|.
TGTGCCAGCACCTACCTCCCCGGCACTGAAGCTTTCTTT
CASTYLPGTEAFF
>TRBV28|.|TRBJ2-1|.
TGTGCCAGCAGTTTGAGGCGGTTCGAGCAGTTCTTC
CASSLRRFEQFF
>TRBV25-1|.|TRBJ1-4|TRBD1
TGTGCCAGCAGCCTGACAGGGATTGAAAAACTGTTTTTT
CASSLTGIEKLFF
>TRBV30|.|TRBJ1-5|.
TGTGCCTGGGACAGTGGCAATCAGCCCCAGCATTTT
CAWDSGNQPQHF
>TRBV2|.|TRBJ1-1|TRBD1
TGTGCCAGCAGTGAAGGGCCAAGCATAAACAGGGGTGACACTGAAGCTTTCTTT
CASSEGPSINRGDTEAFF
>TRBV7-9|few|TRBJ2-7|TRBD2
TGTGCCAGCAGCGGACTAGCGGGGGGTCGAGAGCAGTACTTC
CASSGLAGGREQYF
>TRBV2|.|TRBJ1-1|.
TGTGCCAGCAGTCCCGCCTGGACAATGAACACTGAAGCTTTCTTT
CASSPAWTMNTEAFF
>TRBV5-1|.|TRBJ2-7|.
TGCGCCAGCAAGCGAGACTACGAGCAGTACTTC
CASKRDYEQYF
>TRBV2|few|TRBJ1-4|.
TGTGCCAGCAGGAACGACAGGTTTGCAACTAATGAAAAACTGTTTTTT
CASRNDRFATNEKLFF
>TRBV7-2|.|TRBJ1-3|TRBD1
TGTGCCAGCAGCTTAGCGGCCTTGGCAGGGGGCTCTGGAAACACCATATATTTT
CASSLAALAGGSGNTIYF
>TRBV10-1|.|TRBJ1-1|.
TGCGCCAGCAGTGAGTCAAGGGGATACACTGAAGCTTTCTTT
CASSESRGYTEAFF
>TRBV6-5|.|TRBJ1-4|TRBD1
TGTGCCAGCAGTTCAGACAGGGGACTCAGTGAAAAACTGTTTTTT
CASSSDRGLSEKLFF
>TRBV5-1|.|TRBJ2-3|.
TGCGCCAGCAGCTTTTCGTCGGATACGCAGTATTTT
CASSFSSDTQYF
>TRBV18|.|TRBJ2-7|.
TGTGCCAGCTCCCCCGGGGTTCTACGCGAGCAGTACTTC
CASSPGVLREQYF
>TRBV9|.|TRBJ2-1|TRBD2
TGTGCCAGCAGCCCGCCAGCGGGGGCCATATATGAGCAGTTCTTC
CASSPPAGAIYEQFF
>TRBV15|.|TRBJ2-2|.
TGTGCCACCAGCAGCGGGACAGGGGAGCTGTTTTTT
CATSSGTGELFF
>TRBV5-6|.|TRBJ2-7|TRBD1
TGTGCCAGCAGCGTAGCCCGGGACAGGGTCAACGAGCAGTACTTC
CASSVARDRVNEQYF